These 21 T cell receptor beta chains were all obtained from the same sample, sequenced in a study of blood T cell repertoires in COVID-19. The table came from immunoSEQ multiplex PCR; TCRdb's copy has only in-frame clones and leaves some out. The repertoire holds 200,000 to 250,000 clones, with roughly 88% as singletons. The specimen sequenced was PBMCs or T cells enriched from blood (not recorded which). These receptors all stem from a woman in her fifties or sixties with acute COVID-19.

The chain joins TRBV19 to TRBJ2-2; the match to TRBD2 covers 7 bases. This CDR3 comprises 16 residues. Germline V gene sequence: CDR1 LNHDA, CDR2 SQIVND (reference sequence). J gave up 1 base and V 2 bases, and 4 bases lay outside the gene matches. The CDR3 DNA follows: TGTGCCAGTAGTATATCGTCTAGCGGGAACACCGGGGAGCTGTTTTTT. Translation gives CASSISSSGNTGELFF.

The J gene is TRBJ1-5, the V gene TRBV7-9; 7 bases are shared with TRBD1. J was trimmed by 4 bases and V by 2 bases; bases with no gene match: 11. This CDR3 spans 17 amino acids. Germline CDR1 and CDR2: SEHNR and FQNEAQ (reference sequence). The CDR3 coding sequence is TGTGCCAGCAGCTTATCAGATATCGACAGGGTGAATCAGCCCCAGCATTTT. Translating gives CASSLSDIDRVNQPQHF.

This clone appeared a single time. This sequence joins TRBV6-5 and TRBJ2-1; tentative D call: TRBD2 (5 bases). V shed 3 bases and J shed 5 bases, with 17 bases lying between them. Per germline, CDR1 MNHEY and CDR2 SVGAGI. This CDR3 comprises 16 residues. For the CDR3, the DNA is TGTGCCAGCAGTTATTGGTGGGGTGGAGCGGACAATGAGCAGTTCTTC. Protein product: CASSYWWGGADNEQFF.

The chain uses TRBV4-1 and TRBJ2-3; 9 bases align to TRBD2. V lost 1 base, J lost 4 bases, and 12 bases stayed unmatched. Per the germline V gene, CDR1 is MGHRA and CDR2 is YSYEKL. The CDR3 contains 18 residues. In nucleotides, the CDR3 is TGCGCCAGCAGCCAAGCGAACTTGGCTAGCGGGGCCTCAGATACGCAGTATTTT. Protein: CASSQANLASGASDTQYF.

The chain joins TRBV28 to TRBJ2-5; TRBD2 is a possible D gene (5 bases). V was pared by 3 bases and J by 2 bases, with 10 bases between. From germline, CDR1 is MDHEN and CDR2 SYDVKM. This CDR3 spans 14 amino acids. The CDR3 region has the DNA TGTGCCAGCAGTTTTTTAGCGAGGCAAGAGACCCAGTACTTC. This codes for CASSFLARQETQYF.

This clone has a handful of counts. V gene TRBV7-2 combines with J gene TRBJ1-2, with 9 bases aligning to TRBD1. CDR1 is SGHTA, CDR2 FQGNSA, per germline. CDR3 length: 15 residues. V was pared by 0 bases and J by 5 bases, with 4 bases of the junction left unmatched. CDR3 loop: CASSLARGQGYGYTF. The CDR3 DNA follows: TGTGCCAGCAGCTTAGCAAGGGGACAGGGATATGGCTACACCTTC.

This clone was observed once. The chain couples TRBV24-1 to TRBJ1-2; 7 nucleotides agree with TRBD1. After removal of 6 bases from V and 4 bases from J, the junction contained 7 bases not matched to a gene. Germline loops: CDR1 KGHDR, CDR2 SFDVKD. The CDR3 length is 14 residues. The CDR3 region has the DNA TGTGCCACCAGTTCGCGACAGGGAGGCTATGGCTACACCTTC. Translating gives CATSSRQGGYGYTF.

The chain carries TRBV14 and TRBJ2-7; TRBD2 matches 9 bases. Germline CDR1 SGHDN, CDR2 FVKESK. V was pared by 0 bases and J by 6 bases, with 9 bases of the junction left unmatched. This CDR3 has 16 amino acids. For the CDR3, the DNA is TGTGCCAGCAGCCAAGATTTGTCGGGACTAGCTCGCGAGCAGTACTTC. Protein: CASSQDLSGLAREQYF.

The genes are TRBV15 and TRBJ1-2, with a weak D call TRBD1 (6 bases). Germline V CDR1 and CDR2: LNHNV, YYDKDF (reference sequence). V lost 5 bases, J lost 3 bases, and 16 bases lay in between. The CDR3 loop spans 15 amino acids. In DNA form, the CDR3 reads TGTGCCACCAGCGGGCGTTGGGGGCCCGACTATGGCTACACCTTC. Amino acids: CATSGRWGPDYGYTF.

V usage is TRBV19 and J usage is TRBJ1-1; D ambiguous. Trimming left V 7 bases short and J 1 base short, with 13 bases between. This CDR3 region has 14 residues. The germline gives CDR1 LNHDA, CDR2 SQIVND (reference sequence). CDR3 protein: CASIGYLTNTEAFF. The CDR3 DNA reads TGTGCCAGTATCGGTTATTTAACGAACACTGAAGCTTTCTTT.

This chain connects TRBV27 to TRBJ2-7; D possibly corresponds to TRBD2 (6 bases). The CDR3 runs to 14 residues. Germline CDR1 MNHEY, CDR2 SMNVEV (reference sequence). Trimming cost V 2 bases and J 2 bases, with 10 bases left between them. CDR3 residues: CASSLDSGPYEQYF. Written as DNA, the CDR3 is TGTGCCAGCAGTTTAGATAGCGGTCCCTACGAGCAGTACTTC.

This chain uses TRBV7-2 with TRBJ1-6; D not certain. Germline assignment: CDR1 SGHTA and CDR2 FQGNSA. CDR3 size: 15 residues. The V and J ends lost 1 base and 0 bases respectively, with 4 bases between them. This CDR3 reads CASSLDSSYNSPLHF. CDR3 nucleotide sequence: TGTGCCAGCAGCTTAGACAGCTCCTATAATTCACCCCTCCACTTT.

V is TRBV5-4 and J is TRBJ1-3; TRBD1 might be the D (6 bases). The CDR3 is 15 residues long. Germline CDR1 reads SGHNT; CDR2 reads YYREEE (reference sequence). The V end was cut by 0 bases, the J end by 2 bases, with 9 bases between. The CDR3 spells CASSLDRVPGNTIYF. The CDR3 DNA is TGTGCCAGCAGCTTGGACAGGGTTCCTGGAAACACCATATATTTT.

The chain employs TRBV3-1 (or the pseudogene TRBV3-2) and TRBJ1-2, with D tentatively TRBD1 (6 bases). Germline-derived CDR1 and CDR2 are LGHDT and YNNKEL (reference sequence). The CDR3 runs 14 residues. Trimming left V 3 bases short and J 3 bases short, with 11 bases between. CDR3 nucleotides: TGTGCCAGCAGCCATAGGGCAGGGGACTATGGCTACACCTTC. Its translation is CASSHRAGDYGYTF.

This rearrangement joins TRBV19 to TRBJ1-5; the D is unclear. The germline V and J ends were trimmed by 3 bases and 0 bases, with 9 bases remaining between them. The CDR3 has 15 residues. Germline values: CDR1 LNHDA, CDR2 SQIVND (reference sequence). CDR3 amino acids: CASSIDEGSNQPQHF. DNA for the CDR3: TGTGCCAGTAGTATCGACGAGGGTAGCAATCAGCCCCAGCATTTT.

The chain has TRBV28 and TRBJ2-7; perhaps TRBD1 as D (6 bases). There are 15 residues in the CDR3. Germline CDR1 and CDR2: MDHEN and SYDVKM. The V end was cut by 6 bases, the J end by 6 bases, with 21 bases between. Here the CDR3 DNA reads TGTGCCAGCAGCCGGGGTCGGGCAGGGGAGAGCGAGCAGTACTTC. Translated: CASSRGRAGESEQYF.

Comments on this clone: At one end, the junction sequence differs from germline, possibly due to a read error. The rearrangement uses TRBV19 and TRBJ1-1; TRBD1 matches 8 bases. The CDR3 runs to 15 residues. Germline values: CDR1 LNHDA, CDR2 SQIVND (reference sequence). The CDR3 protein is CASIIGQGSQTEAFF. CDR3 sequence (DNA): TGTGCCAGTATTATAGGACAGGGAAGTCAAACTGAAGCTTTCTTT.

The rearrangement links TRBV4-2 to TRBJ1-2; tentatively, D is TRBD1 (6 bases). V was pared by 4 bases and J by 3 bases, with 15 bases between. The CDR3 totals 15 residues. The germline CDR1 and CDR2 sequences are LGHNA and YNFKEQ. This chain's CDR3 is CASSPIRGADYGYTF. The CDR3 DNA is TGTGCCAGCAGCCCAATCCGGGGGGCAGACTATGGCTACACCTTC.

V is TRBV6-5 and J is TRBJ2-5; D is possibly TRBD1 (6 bases). The germline V gene has CDR1 MNHEY and CDR2 SVGAGI. V was clipped by 3 bases and J by 5 bases, with 19 bases between them. CDR3 length equals 16 residues. Written as DNA, the CDR3 is TGTGCCAGCAGTTATCAAGGGGGTAAACCCCGGGAGACCCAGTACTTC. Protein product: CASSYQGGKPRETQYF.

The chain is built from TRBV10-3 and TRBJ2-3; perhaps TRBD1 as D (5 bases). V was pared by 2 bases and J by 3 bases, with 12 bases between. CDR3 length: 15 amino acids. CDR1 is ENHRY and CDR2 is SYGVKD in the germline V gene. CDR3 protein: CAISEGRVGTDTQYF. The CDR3 nucleotides are TGTGCCATCAGTGAGGGCAGGGTGGGTACAGATACGCAGTATTTT.

The chain couples TRBV11-3 to TRBJ2-1, with D possibly matching TRBD2 (5 bases). The CDR3 totals 12 residues. V was shortened by 1 base and J by 10 bases, with 8 bases between the two germline ends. In germline, CDR1 is SGHNT, CDR2 YENEEA. The CDR3 spells CASSLVGREQFF. CDR3 DNA sequence: TGTGCCAGCAGCTTAGTTGGGAGAGAGCAGTTCTTC.